The sequence of this TCR beta chain was determined in a study of blood T cell repertoires in COVID-19. Study overall: Sources were T cells, B-cell-depleted T cells, or PBMCs; the material itself was cDNA or gDNA.

In the study's own analysis: Estimation of nucleated cell counts relied on the amplification of reference gene primers. The protocol was immunoSEQ multiplex PCR, while the TCRdb copy is restricted to in-frame clones and leaves out a portion. That table furnishes V, J and clone size, whereas the DNA furnished D and trimming. The table has 90,000 to 120,000 clones, approximately 90% seen once. Germline assignment: CDR1 MNHEY and CDR2 SMNVEV (reference sequence). V lost 3 bases and J lost 5, with 16 bases in between. CDR3 length equals 15 residues. Material: peripheral blood. The clonotype originates from a man aged 50 or older with active or convalescent COVID-19. The J gene is TRBJ1-1, the V gene TRBV27; TRBD1 is a possible D gene (5 bases). CDR3 coding DNA: TGTGCCAGCAGTTTTGGCGGCTGGCGGGGGACTGAAGCTTTCTTT. It encodes CASSFGGWRGTEAFF.